The 12 T cell receptor beta chains presented below share a single source sample, sequenced in a study of radiation and T cells in renal cell carcinoma. The time point is: blood 4 weeks post-SBRT, at nephrectomy. As to treatment: 15 Gy SBRT to primary tumor, nephrectomy 4 weeks later. Assay used: immunoSEQ multiplex PCR; TCRdb lists only in-frame clones, some missing. Of 150,000 to 200,000 clones listed, 88% are singletons. Sequences were derived from blood, sampled from a patient whose treatment included radiotherapy and nephrectomy. These receptors came from a woman aged 45-65 years with renal cell carcinoma.

This rearrangement joins TRBV29-1 to TRBJ2-6; D may be TRBD1 (5 bases). CDR3 length: 13 amino acids. Germline values: CDR1 SQVTM, CDR2 ANQGSEA. The germline V and J ends were trimmed by 6 bases and 2 bases, with 8 bases remaining between them. CDR3 in amino acids: CSVAGTGANVLTF. CDR3 nucleotide sequence: TGCAGCGTGGCAGGGACTGGGGCCAACGTCCTGACTTTC.

The chain couples TRBV7-2 to TRBJ2-5, with 9 bases matching TRBD2. Germline V gene lookup returns CDR1 SGHTA and CDR2 FQGNSA. J lost 5 bases, V lost 1 base, and 5 bases had no gene match. There are 15 residues in the CDR3. The CDR3, as DNA: TGTGCCAGCAGCTTAGACAGCGGGGGGTTCGAGACCCAGTACTTC. Translated: CASSLDSGGFETQYF.

The chain combines TRBV6-6 with TRBJ1-3, with no clear D. Germline CDR1 and CDR2: MNHNY and SVGAGI (reference sequence). This CDR3 comprises 16 residues. V was pared by 5 bases and J by 2 bases, with 16 bases between. The CDR3 reads CASSPGKGLPGNTIYF. CDR3 sequence (DNA): TGTGCCAGCAGTCCCGGGAAGGGATTGCCTGGAAACACCATATATTTT.

The chain has TRBV2 and TRBJ2-3; D might be TRBD2 (6 bases). This CDR3 has 13 amino acids. Germline CDR1 is SNHLY and CDR2 is FYNNEI. Trimming took off 6 bases at V and 2 bases at J, with 9 bases between the two ends. CDR3 nucleotides: TGTGCCAGCAGGTGGGGGGTCACAGATACGCAGTATTTT. It is translated as CASRWGVTDTQYF.

The chain combines TRBV5-5 with TRBJ1-2; D possibly corresponds to TRBD1 (6 bases). Germline CDR1 reads SGHKS; CDR2 reads YYEKEE (reference sequence). The CDR3 totals 14 residues. V was cut by 6 bases and J by 2 bases, with 14 bases left in between. CDR3 in amino acids: CASTSGQGNYGYTF. For the CDR3, the DNA is TGTGCCAGCACCTCGGGCCAGGGGAACTATGGCTACACCTTC.

This chain uses TRBV5-1 with TRBJ1-2; D perhaps matches TRBD1 (5 bases). Trimming cost V 0 bases and J 6 bases, with 12 bases left between them. CDR1 is SGHRS, CDR2 YFSETQ, per germline. The CDR3 has 14 residues. The CDR3 nucleotides read TGCGCCAGCAGCTTGGATCAGGGTATCGATGGCTACACCTTC. It is translated as CASSLDQGIDGYTF.

V usage is TRBV2 and J usage is TRBJ1-1; 7 bases line up with TRBD1. CDR1 SNHLY and CDR2 FYNNEI come from the germline V gene. V was pared by 6 bases and J by 3 bases, with 4 bases of the junction left unmatched. The CDR3 is 13 residues long. CDR3 coding DNA: TGTGCCAGCAGGGGCGACAGGGACACTGAAGCTTTCTTT. Translation: CASRGDRDTEAFF.

The gene calls are TRBV7-3 and TRBJ2-2; D call uncertain. The CDR3 sequence is 12 residues long. The germline gives CDR1 SGHTA, CDR2 FQGTGA. Deletions cut 6 bases from V and 7 bases from J, with 9 bases between. CDR3 coding DNA: TGTGCCAGCAGTTCGAATGGCGGGGAGCTGTTTTTT. It encodes CASSSNGGELFF.

The V gene is TRBV6-5, the J gene TRBJ1-2, with a tentative D call TRBD1 (6 bases). Trimming took off 5 bases at V and 7 bases at J, with 17 bases between the two ends. This CDR3 is built from 14 residues. The V gene's germline CDR1 is MNHEY and CDR2 SVGAGI. The CDR3 DNA sequence: TGTGCCAGCAGTCCCTTCACAGGGATGTTTGGCTACACCTTC. This translates into CASSPFTGMFGYTF.

The chain carries TRBV19 and TRBJ1-1; a possible D gene is TRBD1 (6 bases). Germline assignment: CDR1 LNHDA and CDR2 SQIVND (reference sequence). Trimming left V 3 bases short and J 6 bases short, with 20 bases between. The CDR3 length is 16 residues. The CDR3, as DNA: TGTGCCAGTAGTATGACTACAGGGTACGCTAACGCTGAAGCTTTCTTT. Its protein product is CASSMTTGYANAEAFF.

The chain links TRBV18 to TRBJ1-3; D uncertain. The V end lost 2 bases, the J end lost 0 bases, and 8 bases lay between the germline ends. The CDR3 extends over 15 amino acids. Germline CDR1 is KGHSH and CDR2 is LQKENI. The CDR3 spells CASSPIHGSGNTIYF. CDR3 coding DNA: TGTGCCAGCTCACCAATCCACGGCTCTGGAAACACCATATATTTT.

This clone was picked up a small number of times. CDR3 sequence: CASSQPFLRAQGYNEQFF. In nucleotides, the CDR3 is TGCGCCAGCAGCCAACCCTTCTTGAGGGCGCAGGGTTATAATGAGCAGTTCTTC. The J gene is TRBJ2-1, the V gene TRBV4-1, with D perhaps being TRBD1 or TRBD2 (5 bases each). V lost 2 bases and J 7 bases, leaving 24 bases between the germline ends. The CDR3 has 18 residues. Germline V gene sequence: CDR1 MGHRA, CDR2 YSYEKL.